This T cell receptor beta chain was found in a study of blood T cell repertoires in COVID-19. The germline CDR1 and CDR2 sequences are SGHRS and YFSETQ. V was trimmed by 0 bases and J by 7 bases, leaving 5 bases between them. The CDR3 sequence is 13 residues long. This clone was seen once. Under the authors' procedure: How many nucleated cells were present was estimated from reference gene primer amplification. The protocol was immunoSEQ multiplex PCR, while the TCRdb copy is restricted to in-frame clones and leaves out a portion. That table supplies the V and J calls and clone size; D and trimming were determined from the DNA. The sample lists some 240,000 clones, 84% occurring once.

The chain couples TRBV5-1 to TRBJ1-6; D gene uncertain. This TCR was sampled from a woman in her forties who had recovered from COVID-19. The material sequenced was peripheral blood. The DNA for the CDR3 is TGCGCCAGCAGCTTGGGCGAGAATTCACCCCTCCACTTT. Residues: CASSLGENSPLHF.